These 17 T cell receptor beta chains were all obtained from the same sample, sequenced in a study of blood T cell repertoires in COVID-19. Assay used: immunoSEQ multiplex PCR; TCRdb lists only in-frame clones, some missing. The sample has tens of thousands of clones; around 83% are singletons. The material sequenced was peripheral blood. These receptors came from a woman aged 65 to 85 in a cohort sampled during active COVID-19.

J is TRBJ2-5 and V is TRBV30, with D perhaps TRBD1 (5 bases). This CDR3 contains 11 residues. V was clipped by 0 bases and J by 14 bases, with 13 bases between them. In germline, CDR1 is GTSNPN, CDR2 SVGIG (reference sequence). The CDR3 region has the DNA TGTGCCTGGAGTGTCGACAGCCGTCAATACTTC. This sequence encodes CAWSVDSRQYF.

J is TRBJ1-3 and V is TRBV28; TRBD1 aligns across 7 bases. J lost 0 bases, V lost 6 bases, and 11 bases had no gene match. CDR1 and CDR2 from the germline V gene are MDHEN and SYDVKM. The CDR3 has 17 residues. DNA of the CDR3: TGTGCCAGCAGCAAGGGACAGACAGGGATCTCTGGAAACACCATATATTTT. Protein product: CASSKGQTGISGNTIYF. Using reference TRBV28 and TRBJ1-3 for the parts outside the CDR3, the full variable domain is DVKVTQSSRYLVKRTGEKVFLECVQDMDHENMFWYRQDPGLGLRLIYFSYDVKMKEKGDIPEGYSVSREKKERFSLILESASTNQTSMYLCASSKGQTGISGNTIYFGEGSWLTVV.

The sample holds one count of this clone. The chain joins TRBV27 to TRBJ1-1; weak D call: TRBD1 (6 bases). Per the germline V gene, CDR1 is MNHEY and CDR2 is SMNVEV (reference sequence). With 6 bases removed from V and 3 bases from J, the gap between germline ends came to 17 bases. The CDR3 length is 15 residues. The CDR3 is CASSPSPRGYTEAFF. The DNA of the CDR3 is TGTGCCAGCAGCCCCTCCCCCAGGGGTTACACTGAAGCTTTCTTT.

The rearrangement joins TRBV6-5 to TRBJ2-1, with D possibly matching TRBD2 (6 bases). This CDR3 is built from 16 residues. Germline CDR1 MNHEY, CDR2 SVGAGI. V dropped 0 bases and J dropped 0 bases, with 9 bases sitting between them. The DNA for the CDR3 is TGTGCCAGCAGTTACTCATTACTAGCCTCCTACAATGAGCAGTTCTTC. This sequence encodes CASSYSLLASYNEQFF.

V and J are TRBV28 and TRBJ1-1; the match to TRBD1 covers 7 bases. V trimming: 4 bases; J trimming: 10 bases; junction bases outside the gene matches: 12. CDR1 and CDR2 from the germline V gene are MDHEN and SYDVKM. This CDR3 has 14 amino acids. CDR3 sequence reads: CASSSSGTDRTAFF. In DNA form, the CDR3 reads TGTGCCAGCAGTTCATCCGGGACAGATCGCACAGCTTTCTTT.

The CDR3 reads CATRRPGQDEAFF. CDR3 sequence (DNA): TGTGCCACCCGACGACCCGGACAGGATGAAGCTTTCTTT. The chain combines TRBV24-1 with TRBJ1-1; 7 bases match TRBD1. After removal of 9 bases from V and 7 bases from J, the junction contained 10 bases not matched to a gene. The CDR3 has 13 amino acids. The germline CDR1 and CDR2 sequences are KGHDR and SFDVKD.

This rearrangement joins TRBV7-9 to TRBJ2-7, with 11 bases fitting TRBD1. The germline gives CDR1 SEHNR, CDR2 FQNEAQ (reference sequence). After removal of 5 bases from V and 2 bases from J, the junction contained 5 bases not matched to a gene. The CDR3 totals 15 residues. The CDR3 reads CASSPGGQGAYEQYF. For the CDR3, the DNA is TGTGCCAGCAGCCCCGGGGGACAGGGGGCCTACGAGCAGTACTTC. Combining the CDR3 with reference TRBV7-9 and TRBJ2-7 gives the whole variable domain DTGVSQNPRHKITKRGQNVTFRCDPISEHNRLYWYRQTLGQGPEFLTYFQNEAQLEKSRLLSDRFSAERPKGSFSTLEIQRTEQGDSAMYLCASSPGGQGAYEQYFGPGTRLTVT.

This clone has only one observation. The rearrangement links TRBV7-2 to TRBJ1-3; TRBD1 is a possible D gene (5 bases). V gave up 1 base and J gave up 4 bases, with 8 bases separating them. This CDR3 has 14 amino acids. Per the germline V gene, CDR1 is SGHTA and CDR2 is FQGNSA. This CDR3 reads CASSLGGEGNTIYF. CDR3 in DNA: TGTGCCAGCAGCTTAGGGGGCGAAGGAAACACCATATATTTT. Variable domain in full (rest from reference TRBV7-2 and TRBJ1-3): GAGVSQSPSNKVTEKGKDVELRCDPISGHTALYWYRQSLGQGLEFLIYFQGNSAPDKSGLPSDRFSAERTGGSVSTLTIQRTQQEDSAVYLCASSLGGEGNTIYFGEGSWLTVV.

The V gene is TRBV4-2, the J gene TRBJ2-1; D is possibly TRBD2 (6 bases). Germline lookup yields CDR1 LGHNA and CDR2 YNFKEQ. V was trimmed by 1 base and J by 4 bases, leaving 14 bases between them. CDR3 length: 16 amino acids. DNA of the CDR3: TGTGCCAGCAGCCAAGGATTCAGCGGGTCTTACAATGAGCAGTTCTTC. This codes for CASSQGFSGSYNEQFF.

This chain links TRBV10-3 with TRBJ2-7; 8 nucleotides line up with TRBD2. The length of the CDR3 is 13 residues. J was trimmed by 7 bases and V by 7 bases; bases with no gene match: 9. The germline CDR1 and CDR2 sequences are ENHRY and SYGVKD. In DNA form, the CDR3 reads TGTGCCATCACTAGCGGGCGGGGGGTGGAGCAGTACTTC. Its translation is CAITSGRGVEQYF.

The CDR3 region has the DNA TGTGCCAGCAGTTACTCGTGGGACAGAGATCAGCCCCAGCATTTT. This gives the protein CASSYSWDRDQPQHF. The rearrangement links TRBV6-5 to TRBJ1-5; TRBD1 matches 7 bases. This CDR3 is built from 15 residues. V lost 0 bases to trimming and J lost 5 bases; unmatched junction nucleotides: 4. Per the germline V gene, CDR1 is MNHEY and CDR2 is SVGAGI.

The V gene is TRBV10-2, the J gene TRBJ2-6, with D unresolved. Trimming took 7 bases from V and 2 from J, leaving 15 bases between them. The CDR3 runs 16 residues. Germline CDR1 is WSHSY and CDR2 is SAAADI. The CDR3 DNA follows: TGCGCCAGCAACCCCGGTCCGATCACTGGGGCCAACGTCCTGACTTTC. Its protein product is CASNPGPITGANVLTF.

CDR3 nucleotide sequence: TGTGCCAGCAGCTTAGCCCAGCGGGCTTCCTACGAGCAGTACTTC. This gives the protein CASSLAQRASYEQYF. The chain has TRBV11-2 and TRBJ2-7, with a possible D match to TRBD2 (6 bases). In germline, CDR1 is SGHAT, CDR2 FQNNGV. V was shortened by 1 base and J by 1 base, with 11 bases between the two germline ends. The CDR3 runs to 15 residues.

The V and J genes are TRBV19 and TRBJ2-1; TRBD2 matches 7 bases. Germline loops: CDR1 LNHDA, CDR2 SQIVND (reference sequence). The ends lost 5 bases at V and 6 bases at J; junction bases unmatched: 7. CDR3 length: 14 amino acids. The CDR3 coding sequence is TGTGCCAGTAGTTCGGGGGGTGGTGTCAATGAGCAGTTCTTC. It encodes CASSSGGGVNEQFF. Supplemented by reference TRBV19 and TRBJ2-1, the full variable domain reads DGGITQSPKYLFRKEGQNVTLSCEQNLNHDAMYWYRQDPGQGLRLIYYSQIVNDFQKGDIAEGYSVSREKKESFPLTVTSAQKNPTAFYLCASSSGGGVNEQFFGPGTRLTVL.

The genes are TRBV5-1 and TRBJ2-3; a weak D match, TRBD1 (5 bases). The CDR3 is made up of 15 amino acids. Germline CDR1 SGHRS, CDR2 YFSETQ. V was trimmed by 2 bases and J by 4 bases, leaving 14 bases between them. CDR3 residues: CASSLRGRVPDTQYF. CDR3 DNA sequence: TGCGCCAGCAGCTTAAGGGGCAGGGTTCCAGATACGCAGTATTTT. Drawing the rest from reference TRBV5-1 and TRBJ2-3, the complete variable domain is KAGVTQTPRYLIKTRGQQVTLSCSPISGHRSVSWYQQTPGQGLQFLFEYFSETQRNKGNFPGRFSGRQFSNSRSEMNVSTLELGDSALYLCASSLRGRVPDTQYFGPGTRLTVL.

The J gene is TRBJ2-7, the V gene TRBV5-1; the match to TRBD1 covers 8 bases. The CDR3 consists of 15 residues. Germline V CDR1 and CDR2: SGHRS, YFSETQ. V lost 1 base and J lost 3; bases outside the gene matches: 6. The CDR3 sequence is CASSLWTGSDYEQYF. The CDR3 DNA follows: TGCGCCAGCAGCTTGTGGACAGGGTCCGACTACGAGCAGTACTTC.

V is TRBV25-1 and J is TRBJ1-2; TRBD1 aligns across 9 bases. V was pared by 9 bases and J by 1 base, with 6 bases of the junction left unmatched. This CDR3 has 14 residues. Germline V lookup: CDR1 MGHDK, CDR2 SYGVNS. The CDR3 region has the DNA TGTGCCAGTGCCCGGGACAGGGATAACTATGGCTACACCTTC. Translation: CASARDRDNYGYTF.